This T cell receptor beta chain was sequenced in a study of OX40 agonist ivuxolimab in advanced cancers. Study background: Dose-escalation subjects each had hepatocellular carcinoma, melanoma, renal cell or head and neck cancer.

Excluded were patients having autoimmune disease history or systemic immunosuppression. Details on this clone: Its antigen is unknown.

Study-level findings and limits: At 0.1 to 3.0 mg/kg and by week 6, clonal expansion occurred in CD4+ and CD8+ blood T cells.

TCRdb's table, derived via immunoSEQ multiplex PCR, lists solely in-frame clones and lacks some. Seen here are about 83,000 clones, about 81% observed once, and the top ten hold about 7%. This TCR came from an adult with an advanced solid tumor such as melanoma, head and neck, liver or kidney cancer. Sequenced material: CD4+ or CD8+ T cells sorted from blood, taken in a trial of the OX40 agonist ivuxolimab.

The CDR3 loop reads CASSLGWMETQYF. CDR3 DNA sequence: TGTGCCAGCAGCCTAGGCTGGATGGAGACCCAGTACTTC. J is TRBJ2-5 and V is TRBV11-2; D ambiguous. The CDR3 length is 13 residues. Trimming pared 5 bases from V and 5 bases from J, leaving 12 bases between. Germline loops: CDR1 SGHAT, CDR2 FQNNGV.